This T cell receptor (beta chain) was identified in a study of T-cell memory formation after mild COVID-19. As concerns this clonotype: Its antigen is still unknown.

Trimming stripped 3 bases from V and 1 base from J, with 13 bases between. This CDR3 contains 16 residues. From germline, CDR1 is SGDLS and CDR2 YYNGEE. Constant-segment primers were used for 5'RACE, and the resulting TCR alpha and TCR beta cDNA libraries carried sample barcodes and UMIs. From the 5' RACE reads, TCRdb called clonotypes with MiXCR, one entry per CDR3 protein. The profile shows about 350,000 distinct CDR3 sequences, roughly 15% of them singletons. The study, taken as a whole, reports: Clones contracting day 15 to 85 were balanced CD4/CD8; later expanders leaned CD4+.

The chain links TRBV9 to TRBJ2-2, with unresolved D. The source of this sequence is a man between 18 and 29 years old who had mild COVID-19 (a few samples of this study predate the infection). Cell type and time point are not known. The specimen was PBMCs or a T cell subset sorted from them (not recorded which). The DNA for the CDR3 is TGTGCCAGCAGCGATCCCCGGGCAGGGAACACCGGGGAGCTGTTTTTT. Its translation is CASSDPRAGNTGELFF.